This TCR beta chain emerged from a study of blood T cell repertoires in COVID-19. Background on the study: The United States, Italy and Spain supplied acute and convalescent COVID-19 samples.

A Seattle source enrolled patients during active infection and followed them longitudinally. The table came from immunoSEQ multiplex PCR; TCRdb's copy has only in-frame clones and leaves some out. The table lists some 350,000 clones, around 86% of them singletons, with under 6.5% in the top ten. This sequence originates from a woman aged 50 to 65 with COVID-19, enrolled during active disease. The sequencing input was peripheral blood.

CDR3 protein: CASSRGLVIVTGANVLTF. In nucleotides, the CDR3 is TGTGCCAGCAGCCGCGGGCTAGTGATCGTCACTGGGGCCAACGTCCTGACTTTC. V is TRBV21-1 and J is TRBJ2-6; no check of the table's D call, TRBD2, against the DNA was made. TRBV21-1 is shown as a pseudogene. This CDR3 spans 18 amino acids.